This TCR beta chain was observed in a study of T cell changes during pregnancy in multiple sclerosis. Repertoires were generated with immunoSEQ multiplex PCR, while TCRdb's copy carries only in-frame clones and drops some. This sample has over 35,000 clones, with approximately 92% found just once. The receptor was isolated from a female donor with multiple sclerosis, enrolled in a pregnancy study. Sequenced material: peripheral blood.

The CDR3 loop reads CASSSWEGYQETQYF. The DNA of the CDR3 is TGTGCCAGCAGTTCGTGGGAGGGCTACCAAGAGACCCAGTACTTC. The chain carries TRBV7-2 and TRBJ2-5, with 7 bases matching TRBD2. Unmatched junction bases numbered 7, after V lost 6 bases and J lost 0 bases. This CDR3 has 15 residues. Germline lookup yields CDR1 SGHTA and CDR2 FQGNSA.